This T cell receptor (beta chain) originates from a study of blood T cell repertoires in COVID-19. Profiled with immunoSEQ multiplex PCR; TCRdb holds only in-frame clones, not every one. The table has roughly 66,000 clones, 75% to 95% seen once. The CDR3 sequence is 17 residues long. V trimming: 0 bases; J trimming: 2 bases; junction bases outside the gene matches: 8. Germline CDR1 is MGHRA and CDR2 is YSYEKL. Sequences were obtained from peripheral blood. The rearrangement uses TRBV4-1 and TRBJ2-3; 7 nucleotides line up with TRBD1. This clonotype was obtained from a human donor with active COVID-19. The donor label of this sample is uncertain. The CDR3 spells CASSQDSRGQSTDTQYF. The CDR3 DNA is TGCGCCAGCAGCCAAGATTCGAGGGGGCAATCCACAGATACGCAGTATTTT.